The rows below give T cell receptor beta chains drawn from one sample of a study of identical twins. MiXCR, run by TCRdb on the 5' RACE reads, gives a single entry per CDR3 protein. The sample includes 460,000 or so distinct CDR3 sequences, approximately 15% of them seen just once. This sample was shared with a second study, whose subject was yellow fever vaccine responses in identical twins.

The sequenced sample consisted of CD4+ T cells sorted from blood. The receptor set was obtained from a woman aged 18-29 years in good health. Each CDR3 is given without its conserved first and last residue. A D gene is named only where the DNA matches it firmly.

CDR3: SVEENTEAF; length: 9; J: TRBJ1-1; V: TRBV29-1; D: .
CDR3: SARVGPTGIKTQY; length: 13; J: TRBJ2-5; V: TRBV20-1; D: TRBD1
CDR3: ASSLGYSNEKLF; length: 12; J: TRBJ1-4; V: TRBV7-9; D: .
CDR3: SVANNEQF; length: 8; J: TRBJ2-1; V: TRBV29-1; D: .
CDR3: SARTGQNTGELF; length: 12; J: TRBJ2-2; V: TRBV20-1; D: .
CDR3: SARGLAGSFSYNEQF; length: 15; J: TRBJ2-1; V: TRBV20-1; D: TRBD2
CDR3: ASSLGPGTLTGELF; length: 14; J: TRBJ2-2; V: TRBV5-1; D: .
CDR3: ASSILAGGPVSNEQF; length: 15; J: TRBJ2-1; V: TRBV6-1; D: TRBD2
CDR3: SAYTGGSYEQY; length: 11; J: TRBJ2-7; V: TRBV20-1; D: TRBD1
CDR3: ASSPFRQGLTSGANVLT; length: 17; J: TRBJ2-6; V: TRBV28; D: TRBD1
CDR3: SVRLADTQY; length: 9; J: TRBJ2-3; V: TRBV20-1; D: TRBD2
CDR3: ASSLLDSPLH; length: 10; J: TRBJ1-6; V: TRBV12-3/TRBV12-4; D: .
CDR3: ASSENRDEQF; length: 10; J: TRBJ2-1; V: TRBV6-1; D: .
CDR3: ASTPLGYEQF; length: 10; J: TRBJ2-1; V: TRBV12-3/TRBV12-4; D: .
CDR3: ASRPGQGARGYT; length: 12; J: TRBJ1-2; V: TRBV6-1; D: TRBD1
CDR3: ASSRGIEAF; length: 9; J: TRBJ1-1; V: TRBV7-9; D: .
CDR3: ASRASRVRTDTQY; length: 13; J: TRBJ2-3; V: TRBV2; D: .
CDR3: ASSESDREGGYT; length: 12; J: TRBJ1-2; V: TRBV25-1; D: TRBD1
CDR3: ASSLSGSNEQF; length: 11; J: TRBJ2-1; V: TRBV11-3; D: TRBD2
CDR3: ASTNSLGYNEQF; length: 12; J: TRBJ2-1; V: TRBV6-2/TRBV6-3; D: .
CDR3: ASSYPHPGRPDTQY; length: 14; J: TRBJ2-3; V: TRBV6-5; D: .
CDR3: ASTGTSSSYNEQF; length: 13; J: TRBJ2-1; V: TRBV12-3/TRBV12-4; D: .
CDR3: ASSAPGGGAF; length: 10; J: TRBJ1-1; V: TRBV27; D: .
CDR3: ASSLRGGSDSPLH; length: 13; J: TRBJ1-6; V: TRBV5-1; D: .
CDR3: ATSRPRQKETQY; length: 12; J: TRBJ2-5; V: TRBV15; D: .
CDR3: ASSSDDLKDTEAF; length: 13; J: TRBJ1-1; V: TRBV12-3/TRBV12-4; D: .
CDR3: SVETQLGVNEQF; length: 12; J: TRBJ2-1; V: TRBV29-1; D: .
CDR3: ASSLNVGQPRDTQY; length: 14; J: TRBJ2-3; V: TRBV27; D: .
CDR3: ASSRLLAGAYNEQF; length: 14; J: TRBJ2-1; V: TRBV7-2; D: TRBD2
CDR3: SVDTWLAGDTQY; length: 12; J: TRBJ2-3; V: TRBV29-1; D: TRBD2
CDR3: SAYSESGNEQF; length: 11; J: TRBJ2-1; V: TRBV20-1; D: .
CDR3: SAPIGSKVADTQY; length: 13; J: TRBJ2-3; V: TRBV20-1; D: .
CDR3: ASSWGTGSDQPQH; length: 13; J: TRBJ1-5; V: TRBV7-9; D: TRBD1
CDR3: ASSLELRVAF; length: 10; J: TRBJ1-1; V: TRBV7-2; D: .
CDR3: ASSLTSGRPEDTQY; length: 14; J: TRBJ2-3; V: TRBV7-2; D: TRBD2